A single sample gave rise to the 27 T cell receptor beta chains below, sequenced in a study of T cell changes during pregnancy in multiple sclerosis. Libraries were prepared by immunoSEQ multiplex PCR; TCRdb keeps only in-frame clonotypes and omits some of them. The sample lists 30,000 to 35,000 clones; roughly 90% were seen once. Source: CD4+ T cells from peripheral blood mononuclear cells, taken in the third trimester of pregnancy. These receptors were collected from a female donor in good health, enrolled as a control in a pregnancy study.

This clone was recorded once. CDR3 DNA sequence: TGTGCCTGGAGCCCCGGGGGCTACGAGCAGTACTTC. It yields the protein CAWSPGGYEQYF. The genes are TRBV30 and TRBJ2-7; weak D call: TRBD2 (6 bases). Germline-derived CDR1 and CDR2 are GTSNPN and SVGIG (reference sequence). V shed 3 bases and J shed 3 bases, with 9 bases lying between them. The length of the CDR3 is 12 residues.

The chain combines TRBV7-2 with TRBJ2-3, with D possibly being TRBD2 (5 bases). Germline values: CDR1 SGHTA, CDR2 FQGNSA. Trimming shortened V by 4 bases and J by 2 bases, and 22 bases separated the two germline ends. The CDR3 sequence is 18 residues long. The CDR3 sequence is CASSSSTSRLPYTDTQYF. The CDR3 nucleotides are TGTGCCAGCAGCTCCTCAACGAGTCGACTACCTTACACAGATACGCAGTATTTT.

In this sample, this clone turned up once. V is TRBV19 and J is TRBJ1-2; a possible D gene is TRBD1 (6 bases). Germline lookup yields CDR1 LNHDA and CDR2 SQIVND (reference sequence). The CDR3 loop spans 16 amino acids. The V end was cut by 5 bases, the J end by 4 bases, with 20 bases between. As DNA, the CDR3 is TGTGCCAGTAGTCTGGCAGGGGCGGACTTTGGCTATGGCTACACCTTC. Residues: CASSLAGADFGYGYTF. The entire variable domain, with the rest obtained from reference TRBV19 and TRBJ1-2, is as follows: DGGITQSPKYLFRKEGQNVTLSCEQNLNHDAMYWYRQDPGQGLRLIYYSQIVNDFQKGDIAEGYSVSREKKESFPLTVTSAQKNPTAFYLCASSLAGADFGYGYTFGSGTRLTVV.

The V call is TRBV7-2, the J call TRBJ1-2; weak D call: TRBD1 (6 bases). Germline V CDR1 and CDR2: SGHTA, FQGNSA. The CDR3 extends over 13 amino acids. Trimming pared 5 bases from V and 2 bases from J, leaving 9 bases between. The CDR3 is CASSQQGNYGYTF. As DNA, the CDR3 is TGTGCCAGCAGCCAGCAGGGGAACTATGGCTACACCTTC. The full variable domain, rest sourced from reference TRBV7-2 and TRBJ1-2, is GAGVSQSPSNKVTEKGKDVELRCDPISGHTALYWYRQSLGQGLEFLIYFQGNSAPDKSGLPSDRFSAERTGGSVSTLTIQRTQQEDSAVYLCASSQQGNYGYTFGSGTRLTVV.

The CDR3 nucleotides are TGTGCCATCAGCCAAACAGGGGGTAGGACTGAAGCTTTCTTT. Its translation is CAISQTGGRTEAFF. The V and J genes are TRBV10-3 and TRBJ1-1; 8 bases are a match to TRBD1. This CDR3 is built from 14 residues. Germline V gene data show CDR1 as ENHRY and CDR2 as SYGVKD. V was clipped by 6 bases and J by 5 bases; unmatched bases: 8.

This clone was recorded only once. The V and J genes are TRBV5-8 and TRBJ2-5; 7 nucleotides agree with TRBD2. Germline CDR1 is SGHTS and CDR2 is YDEGEE. Unmatched junction bases numbered 10, after V lost 4 bases and J lost 4 bases. This CDR3 spans 15 amino acids. CDR3 sequence (DNA): TGTGCCAGCAGCCGGGAGGCACACGAGTTAGAGACCCAGTACTTC. Protein: CASSREAHELETQYF.

The rearrangement links TRBV5-1 to TRBJ2-1; TRBD2 is a possible D gene (6 bases). The germline V and J ends were trimmed by 2 bases and 5 bases, with 8 bases remaining between them. This CDR3 has 13 residues. The germline V gene encodes CDR1 SGHRS and CDR2 YFSETQ. The CDR3 DNA is TGCGCCAGCAGCTTTAGCGGCCACAATGAGCAGTTCTTC. This codes for CASSFSGHNEQFF.

The rearrangement links TRBV9 to TRBJ2-4; tentative D call: TRBD2 (6 bases). The length of the CDR3 is 16 residues. Between the trimmed V and J ends, which lost 2 bases and 1 base, there was a span of 13 bases. CDR1 and CDR2 from the germline V gene are SGDLS and YYNGEE. The DNA of the CDR3 is TGTGCCAGCAGCGTTGGGGGGAGTGAGGCCAAAAACATTCAGTACTTC. It encodes CASSVGGSEAKNIQYF.

The chain combines TRBV15 with TRBJ2-1; 11 nucleotides match TRBD2. J lost 7 bases, V lost 5 bases, and 10 bases had no gene match. This CDR3 region has 16 residues. Germline CDR1 and CDR2: LNHNV and YYDKDF (reference sequence). CDR3 protein: CATSLLSGRAWNEQFF. The DNA for the CDR3 is TGTGCCACCAGCCTACTTAGCGGGAGGGCGTGGAATGAGCAGTTCTTC.

The chain employs TRBV2 and TRBJ1-3, with TRBD1 matching over 7 bases. Germline CDR1 SNHLY, CDR2 FYNNEI. There are 16 residues in the CDR3. J was trimmed by 7 bases and V by 5 bases; bases with no gene match: 14. The CDR3 loop reads CASSQYGTASENTIYF. DNA of the CDR3: TGTGCCAGCAGTCAGTATGGGACAGCCTCTGAGAACACCATATATTTT.

The CDR3 DNA reads as TGTGCCAGCAGTGAATCCCCGACAGGGCTCTATGGCTACACCTTC. Protein sequence: CASSESPTGLYGYTF. The V gene is TRBV2, the J gene TRBJ1-2; 7 nucleotides align to TRBD1. V shed 2 bases, J shed 4 bases, and the junction held 7 bases outside the gene matches. The CDR3 is made up of 15 amino acids. Germline V gene data show CDR1 as SNHLY and CDR2 as FYNNEI.

The chain's CDR3 is CASSSSPGQGLRVQYF. The CDR3 DNA sequence: TGTGCCAGCAGTTCAAGCCCGGGACAGGGATTACGAGTGCAGTACTTC. The V and J genes are TRBV5-4 and TRBJ2-7; TRBD1 aligns across 9 bases. In germline, CDR1 is SGHNT, CDR2 YYREEE (reference sequence). This CDR3 contains 16 residues. The V and J ends lost 5 bases and 9 bases, in that order; junction bases with no gene match: 18. Together with reference TRBV5-4 and TRBJ2-7, the CDR3 gives the full variable domain: ETGVTQSPTHLIKTRGQQVTLRCSSQSGHNTVSWYQQALGQGPQFIFQYYREEENGRGNFPPRFSGLQFPNYSSELNVNALELDDSALYLCASSSSPGQGLRVQYFGPGTRLTVT.

The genes are TRBV11-2 and TRBJ2-2, with 15 bases matching TRBD2. The trim removed 5 bases at V and 6 bases at J, leaving 10 bases unmatched. This CDR3 has 18 residues. The V gene's germline CDR1 is SGHAT and CDR2 FQNNGV. CDR3 DNA: TGTGCCAGCAGCCACTCGGGGACTAGCGGGGGGATGGCCGGGGAGCTGTTTTTT. Protein sequence: CASSHSGTSGGMAGELFF.

This rearrangement joins TRBV5-4 to TRBJ1-2, with TRBD1 matching over 9 bases. This CDR3 contains 14 residues. The germline gives CDR1 SGHNT, CDR2 YYREEE (reference sequence). Trimming at V came to 0 bases and at J to 4 bases, leaving 1 base not matched to a gene. As DNA, the CDR3 is TGTGCCAGCAGCTTGGGGGGACAGGGCTATGGCTACACCTTC. It codes for CASSLGGQGYGYTF.

The rearrangement links TRBV19 to TRBJ1-5; 7 positions agree with TRBD1. The V gene's germline CDR1 is LNHDA and CDR2 SQIVND (reference sequence). The CDR3 spans 18 residues. V trimming: 3 bases; J trimming: 3 bases; junction bases outside the gene matches: 14. Here the CDR3 reads CASSMGGGQAIYNQPQHF. CDR3 DNA: TGTGCCAGTAGTATGGGGGGAGGACAGGCTATATACAATCAGCCCCAGCATTTT.

The chain joins TRBV7-2 to TRBJ1-5; no definite D call. V gave up 1 base and J gave up 5 bases, with 6 bases separating them. This CDR3 is 13 amino acids long. In germline, CDR1 is SGHTA, CDR2 FQGNSA. This chain's CDR3 is CASSLGPDQPQHF. The CDR3 DNA reads as TGTGCCAGCAGCTTAGGCCCAGATCAGCCCCAGCATTTT.

Written as DNA, the CDR3 is TGTGCCAGCAGTGCGAATGGGGACTGCTCCTACGAGCAGTACTTC. Translated, it gives CASSANGDCSYEQYF. This chain uses TRBV21-1 with TRBJ2-7; TRBD2, the table's D call, lacks a check against the DNA. TRBV21-1 is deemed a pseudogene. The CDR3 sequence is 15 residues long.

The rearrangement links TRBV6-5 to TRBJ2-7, with 9 bases identical to TRBD2. Germline CDR1 reads MNHEY; CDR2 reads SVGAGI. The CDR3 has 15 residues. V was clipped by 0 bases and J by 6 bases; unmatched bases: 6. The CDR3 DNA reads as TGTGCCAGCAGTTACTCGTGGACTAGCGTCGGCGAGCAGTACTTC. Translated, it gives CASSYSWTSVGEQYF.

The chain has TRBV9 and TRBJ1-1; no reliable D call. Trimming took 0 bases from V and 4 from J, leaving 10 bases between them. Looked up from germline, CDR1 is SGDLS and CDR2 is YYNGEE. The CDR3 extends over 14 amino acids. The DNA for the CDR3 is TGTGCCAGCAGCGTAGCTCAGGTCGGCACTGAAGCTTTCTTT. This gives the protein CASSVAQVGTEAFF.

This chain joins TRBV19 and TRBJ1-4; 7 bases fit TRBD1. This CDR3 region has 16 residues. V dropped 9 bases and J dropped 4; count of bases not matched to a gene: 14. Germline-derived CDR1 and CDR2 are LNHDA and SQIVND (reference sequence). The CDR3 DNA sequence: TGTGCCAGCCGTTATACCGGGACAGCGTATAATGAAAAACTGTTTTTT. It codes for CASRYTGTAYNEKLFF.

This sequence joins TRBV11-3 and TRBJ1-1, with TRBD1 as a possible D gene (5 bases). The CDR3 has 12 residues. Germline CDR1 and CDR2: SGHNT and YENEEA. Trimming pared 5 bases from V and 5 bases from J, leaving 9 bases between. In DNA form, the CDR3 reads TGTGCCAGCAGCGTATCAGGGACTGAAGCTTTCTTT. Its translation: CASSVSGTEAFF.

The chain couples TRBV9 to TRBJ2-7, with TRBD2 matching over 10 bases. The V gene end was trimmed by 0 bases and the J gene end by 4 bases; junction bases not matched to a gene: 7. This CDR3 comprises 16 residues. Germline values: CDR1 SGDLS, CDR2 YYNGEE. The CDR3 DNA sequence: TGTGCCAGCAGCGTAGGGGCTAGCGGGAGTAGTTACGAGCAGTACTTC. Translation: CASSVGASGSSYEQYF.

The V gene is TRBV27, the J gene TRBJ2-1; D is perhaps TRBD2 (6 bases). V was cut by 3 bases and J by 4 bases, with 16 bases left in between. Germline-derived CDR1 and CDR2 are MNHEY and SMNVEV (reference sequence). The CDR3 has 16 amino acids. The CDR3: CASSFYGSGVYNEQFF. In nucleotides, the CDR3 is TGTGCCAGCAGTTTTTACGGGAGTGGGGTTTACAATGAGCAGTTCTTC.

The chain employs TRBV14 and TRBJ2-2; D is uncertain. CDR1 is SGHDN, CDR2 FVKESK, per germline. CDR3 length: 14 residues. V lost 1 base, J lost 8 bases, and 11 bases lay in between. CDR3 protein: CASSQVQVAGELFF. DNA of the CDR3: TGTGCCAGCAGCCAAGTCCAGGTTGCGGGGGAGCTGTTTTTT. Full variable domain (outside the CDR3, taken from reference TRBV14 and TRBJ2-2): EAGVTQFPSHSVIEKGQTVTLRCDPISGHDNLYWYRRVMGKEIKFLLHFVKESKQDESGMPNNRFLAERTGGTYSTLKVQPAELEDSGVYFCASSQVQVAGELFFGEGSRLTVL.

The chain employs TRBV5-1 and TRBJ2-7; D perhaps matches TRBD1 (5 bases). The CDR3 is 13 amino acids. Trimming removed 4 bases from V and 2 bases from J, with 10 bases in between. Germline V gene sequence: CDR1 SGHRS, CDR2 YFSETQ. The CDR3 nucleotides are TGCGCCAGCAGCGGGGCTAGGGCCTACGAGCAGTACTTC. It specifies CASSGARAYEQYF.

V gene TRBV5-6 combines with J gene TRBJ2-1, with D maybe TRBD2 (5 bases). The V gene lost 0 bases and the J gene lost 3 bases, with 7 bases spanning the gap. Looked up from germline, CDR1 is SGHDT and CDR2 is YYEEEE. This CDR3 is built from 14 residues. CDR3 sequence: CASSLAGSYNEQFF. The CDR3 nucleotides read TGTGCCAGCAGCTTGGCGGGGAGCTACAATGAGCAGTTCTTC.

This sequence joins TRBV5-4 and TRBJ1-2; D call uncertain. This CDR3 is built from 13 residues. The V gene lost 5 bases and the J gene lost 4 bases, with 12 bases spanning the gap. CDR1 and CDR2 from the germline V gene are SGHNT and YYREEE (reference sequence). The CDR3 sequence: CASRRTGVYGYTF. For the CDR3, the DNA is TGTGCCAGCAGACGGACCGGGGTCTATGGCTACACCTTC.